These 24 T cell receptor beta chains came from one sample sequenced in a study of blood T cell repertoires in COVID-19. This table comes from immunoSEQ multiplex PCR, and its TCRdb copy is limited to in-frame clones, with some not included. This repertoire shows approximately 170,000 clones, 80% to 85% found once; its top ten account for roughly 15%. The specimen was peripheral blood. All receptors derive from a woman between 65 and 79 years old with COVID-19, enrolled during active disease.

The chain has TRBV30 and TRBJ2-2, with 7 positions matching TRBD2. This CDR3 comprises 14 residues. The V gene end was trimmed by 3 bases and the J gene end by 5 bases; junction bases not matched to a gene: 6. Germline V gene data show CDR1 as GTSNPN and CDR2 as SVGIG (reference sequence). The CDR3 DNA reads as TGTGCCTGGAGCGCGGGGGAATTAACCGGGGAGCTGTTTTTT. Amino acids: CAWSAGELTGELFF.

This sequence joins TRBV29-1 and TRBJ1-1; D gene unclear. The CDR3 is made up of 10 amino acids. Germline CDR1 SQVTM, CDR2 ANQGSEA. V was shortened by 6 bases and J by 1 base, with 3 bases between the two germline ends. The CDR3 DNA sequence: TGCAGCGTCCGGAACACTGAAGCTTTCTTT. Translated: CSVRNTEAFF.

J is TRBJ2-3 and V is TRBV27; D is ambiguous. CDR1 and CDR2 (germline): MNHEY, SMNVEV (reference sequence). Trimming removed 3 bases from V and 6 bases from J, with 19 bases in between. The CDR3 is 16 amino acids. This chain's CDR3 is CASSLGTPGYGDTQYF. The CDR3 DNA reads TGTGCCAGCAGTTTGGGTACTCCAGGTTACGGTGATACGCAGTATTTT.

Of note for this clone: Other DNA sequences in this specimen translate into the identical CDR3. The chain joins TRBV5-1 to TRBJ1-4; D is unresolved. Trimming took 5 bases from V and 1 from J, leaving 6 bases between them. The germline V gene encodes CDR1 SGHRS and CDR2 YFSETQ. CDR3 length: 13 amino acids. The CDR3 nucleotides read TGCGCCAGCAGTCCCGTAACTAATGAAAAACTGTTTTTT. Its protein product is CASSPVTNEKLFF.

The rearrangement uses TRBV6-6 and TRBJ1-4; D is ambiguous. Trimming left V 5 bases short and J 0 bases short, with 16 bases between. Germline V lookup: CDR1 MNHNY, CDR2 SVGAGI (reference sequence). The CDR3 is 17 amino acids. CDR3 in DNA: TGTGCCAGCAGTCTCGGTCACAGACATGCAACTAATGAAAAACTGTTTTTT. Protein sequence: CASSLGHRHATNEKLFF.

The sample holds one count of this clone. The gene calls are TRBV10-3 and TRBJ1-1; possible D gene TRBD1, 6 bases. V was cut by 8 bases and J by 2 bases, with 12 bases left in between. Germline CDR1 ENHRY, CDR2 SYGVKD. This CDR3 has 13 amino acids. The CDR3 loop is CAISTGGNTEAFF. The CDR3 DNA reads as TGTGCCATCTCGACGGGGGGCAACACTGAAGCTTTCTTT.

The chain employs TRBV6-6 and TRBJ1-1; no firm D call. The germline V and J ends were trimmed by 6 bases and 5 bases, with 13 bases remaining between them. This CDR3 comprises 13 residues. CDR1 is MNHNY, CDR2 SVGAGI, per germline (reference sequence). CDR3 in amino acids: CASSSFGETEAFF. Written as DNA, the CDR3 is TGTGCCAGCAGCTCGTTTGGGGAGACTGAAGCTTTCTTT.

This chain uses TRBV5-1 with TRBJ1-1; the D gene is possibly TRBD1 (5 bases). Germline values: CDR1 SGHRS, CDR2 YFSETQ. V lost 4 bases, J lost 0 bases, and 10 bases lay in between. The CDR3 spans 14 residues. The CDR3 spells CASSPQAMNTEAFF. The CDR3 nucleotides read TGCGCCAGCAGCCCACAGGCCATGAACACTGAAGCTTTCTTT.

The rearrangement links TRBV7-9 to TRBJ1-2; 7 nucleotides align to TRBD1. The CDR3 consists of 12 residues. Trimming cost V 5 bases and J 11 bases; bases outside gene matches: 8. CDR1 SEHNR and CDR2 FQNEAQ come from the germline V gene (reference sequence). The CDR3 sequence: CASSASGTEYTF. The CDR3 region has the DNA TGTGCCAGCAGCGCCTCCGGGACAGAATACACCTTC.

The chain's CDR3 is CASSLLAGEETQYF. DNA of the CDR3: TGCGCCAGCAGCTTACTAGCGGGAGAAGAGACCCAGTACTTC. The V gene is TRBV5-1, the J gene TRBJ2-5, with 11 bases that match TRBD2. The CDR3 is made up of 14 amino acids. Trimming cost V 2 bases and J 3 bases; bases outside gene matches: 0. Germline CDR1 SGHRS, CDR2 YFSETQ.

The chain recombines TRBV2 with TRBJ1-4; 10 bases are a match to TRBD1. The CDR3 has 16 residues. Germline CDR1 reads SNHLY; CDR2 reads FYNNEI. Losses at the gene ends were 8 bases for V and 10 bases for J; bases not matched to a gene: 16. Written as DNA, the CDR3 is TGTGCCAGCTCGCGAGGAGGGACAGGGGAGGTTGGAAAACTGTTTTTT. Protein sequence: CASSRGGTGEVGKLFF.

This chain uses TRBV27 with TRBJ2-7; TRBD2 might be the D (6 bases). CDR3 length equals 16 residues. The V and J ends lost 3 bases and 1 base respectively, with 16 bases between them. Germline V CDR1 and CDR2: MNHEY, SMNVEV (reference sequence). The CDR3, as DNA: TGTGCCAGCAGTTTCTCCCCGGGACTGGGATCCTACGAGCAGTACTTC. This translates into CASSFSPGLGSYEQYF.

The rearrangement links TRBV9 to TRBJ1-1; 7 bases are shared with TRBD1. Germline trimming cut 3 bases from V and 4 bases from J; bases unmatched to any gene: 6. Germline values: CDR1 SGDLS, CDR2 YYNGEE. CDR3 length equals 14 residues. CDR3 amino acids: CASSADRAGTEAFF. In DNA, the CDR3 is TGTGCCAGCAGCGCCGACAGGGCCGGCACTGAAGCTTTCTTT.

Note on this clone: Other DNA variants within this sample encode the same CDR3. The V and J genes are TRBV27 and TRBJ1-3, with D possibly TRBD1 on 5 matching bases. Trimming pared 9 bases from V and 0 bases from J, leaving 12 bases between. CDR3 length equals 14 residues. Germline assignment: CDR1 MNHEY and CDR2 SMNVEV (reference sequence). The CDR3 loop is CASSTGPSGNTIYF. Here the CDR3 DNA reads TGTGCCAGTTCTACAGGTCCCTCTGGAAACACCATATATTTT.

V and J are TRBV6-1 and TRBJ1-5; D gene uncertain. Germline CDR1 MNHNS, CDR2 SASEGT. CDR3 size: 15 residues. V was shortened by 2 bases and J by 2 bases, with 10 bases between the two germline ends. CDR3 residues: CASSERWAGNQPQHF. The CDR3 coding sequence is TGTGCCAGCAGTGAACGGTGGGCCGGCAATCAGCCCCAGCATTTT.

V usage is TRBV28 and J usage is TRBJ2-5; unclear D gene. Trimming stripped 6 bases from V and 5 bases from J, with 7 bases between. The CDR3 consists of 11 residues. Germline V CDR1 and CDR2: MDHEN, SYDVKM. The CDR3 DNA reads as TGTGCCAGCAGGGAGTGGGAGACCCAGTACTTC. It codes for CASREWETQYF.

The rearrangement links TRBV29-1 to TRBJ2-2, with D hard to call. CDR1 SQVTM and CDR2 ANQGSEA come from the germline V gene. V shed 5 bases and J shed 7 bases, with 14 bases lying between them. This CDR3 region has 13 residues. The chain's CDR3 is CSVTFGMSGELFF. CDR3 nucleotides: TGCAGCGTTACGTTTGGTATGAGCGGGGAGCTGTTTTTT.

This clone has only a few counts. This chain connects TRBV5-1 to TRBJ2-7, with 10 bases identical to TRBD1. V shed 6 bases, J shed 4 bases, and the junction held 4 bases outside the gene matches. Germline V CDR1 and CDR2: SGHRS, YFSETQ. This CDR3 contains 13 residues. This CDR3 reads CASTRTGGYEQYF. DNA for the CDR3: TGCGCCAGCACTCGGACAGGGGGATACGAGCAGTACTTC.

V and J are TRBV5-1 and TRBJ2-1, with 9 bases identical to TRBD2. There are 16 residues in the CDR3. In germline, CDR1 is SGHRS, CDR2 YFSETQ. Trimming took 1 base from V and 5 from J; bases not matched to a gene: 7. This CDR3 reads CASSLSVAGGNNEQFF. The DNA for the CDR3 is TGCGCCAGCAGCTTGTCTGTGGCGGGGGGGAACAATGAGCAGTTCTTC.

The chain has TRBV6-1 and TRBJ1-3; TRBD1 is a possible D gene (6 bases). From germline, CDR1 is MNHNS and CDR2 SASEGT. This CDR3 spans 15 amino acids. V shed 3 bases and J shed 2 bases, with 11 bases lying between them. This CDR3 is CASSDTGRPGNTIYF. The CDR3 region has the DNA TGTGCCAGCAGTGACACAGGGCGGCCTGGAAACACCATATATTTT.

The CDR3 protein is CASSVGPSSYNSPLHF. For the CDR3, the DNA is TGTGCCAGCAGCGTAGGACCTAGCTCCTATAATTCACCCCTCCACTTT. The chain is built from TRBV9 and TRBJ1-6; no firm D call. Germline V gene data show CDR1 as SGDLS and CDR2 as YYNGEE. Trimming took off 0 bases at V and 0 bases at J, with 7 bases between the two ends. The CDR3 is 16 amino acids.

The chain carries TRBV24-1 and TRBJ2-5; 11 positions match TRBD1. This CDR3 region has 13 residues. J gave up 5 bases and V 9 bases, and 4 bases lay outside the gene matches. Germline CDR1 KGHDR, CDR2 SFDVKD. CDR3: CATGQGAQETQYF. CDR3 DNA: TGTGCCACCGGACAGGGGGCCCAGGAGACCCAGTACTTC.

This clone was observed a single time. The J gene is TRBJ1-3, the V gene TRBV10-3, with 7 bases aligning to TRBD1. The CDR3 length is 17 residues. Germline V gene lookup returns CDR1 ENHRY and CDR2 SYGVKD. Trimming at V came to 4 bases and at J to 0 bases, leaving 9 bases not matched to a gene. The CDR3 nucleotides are TGTGCCATCAGTGGCCTGACAGGGCCCGTCTCTGGAAACACCATATATTTT. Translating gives CAISGLTGPVSGNTIYF.

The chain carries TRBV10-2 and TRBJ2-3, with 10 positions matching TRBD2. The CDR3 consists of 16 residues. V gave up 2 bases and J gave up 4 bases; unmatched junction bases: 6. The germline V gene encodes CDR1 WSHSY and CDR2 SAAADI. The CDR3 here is CASSEGGLAGADTQYF. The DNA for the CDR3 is TGCGCCAGCAGTGAGGGAGGGCTAGCGGGGGCAGATACGCAGTATTTT.